These 17 T cell receptor beta chains originate from one sample sequenced in a study of blood T cells in healthy people across ages. Combining a sample-barcoded 5' primer with a J-beta primer mix, a second PCR ran for 7 to 11 cycles. A single record per CDR3 protein comes from TCRdb applying MiXCR to the 5' RACE reads. The data hold about 690,000 distinct CDR3 sequences, with less than 45% observed a single time. The sequenced sample consisted of blood. The receptor set was obtained from an elderly man in good health.

V usage is TRBV5-6 and J usage is TRBJ2-5, with TRBD2 matching 13 bases. Per the germline V gene, CDR1 is SGHDT and CDR2 is YYEEEE. The CDR3 loop spans 16 amino acids. Trimming at V came to 5 bases and at J to 1 base, leaving 5 bases not matched to a gene. The CDR3 DNA sequence: TGTGCCAGCAGGTCCGGGACTAGCGGGGTCCAAGAGACCCAGTACTTC. This codes for CASRSGTSGVQETQYF.

This clonotype was observed a single time. V usage is TRBV24-1 and J usage is TRBJ2-1; 11 bases agree with TRBD1. This CDR3 comprises 16 residues. The V segment lost 4 bases and the J segment 6 bases; nucleotides outside the gene matches: 7. Germline V gene sequence: CDR1 KGHDR, CDR2 SFDVKD. Here the CDR3 DNA reads TGTGCCACCAGTGAGGCCGGGACAGGGGGGCGCAATGAGCAGTTCTTC. The encoded protein is CATSEAGTGGRNEQFF.

The chain combines TRBV5-8 with TRBJ1-2; no clear D gene. The CDR3 runs to 15 residues. Deletions cut 0 bases from V and 2 bases from J, with 11 bases between. CDR1 is SGHTS and CDR2 is YDEGEE in the germline V gene. The chain's CDR3 is CASSLDRTTNYGYTF. CDR3 coding DNA: TGTGCCAGCAGCTTGGACAGAACTACGAACTATGGCTACACCTTC.

The rearrangement links TRBV15 to TRBJ2-1; D perhaps matches TRBD2 (6 bases). The V end lost 1 base, the J end lost 0 bases, and 7 bases lay between the germline ends. This CDR3 has 15 residues. Germline-derived CDR1 and CDR2 are LNHNV and YYDKDF (reference sequence). The DNA for the CDR3 is TGTGCCACCAGCAGAGTGGGGGGCTCCTACAATGAGCAGTTCTTC. Protein sequence: CATSRVGGSYNEQFF.

This chain links TRBV7-2 with TRBJ2-7; D is unclear. From germline, CDR1 is SGHTA and CDR2 FQGNSA. V was cut by 5 bases and J by 3 bases, with 14 bases left in between. This CDR3 has 14 amino acids. The CDR3 loop is CASSVGPQVYEQYF. As DNA, the CDR3 is TGTGCCAGCAGCGTAGGGCCTCAGGTCTACGAGCAGTACTTC.

On this clonotype: At one end the junction does not follow the germline gene, possibly because of a read error. The genes are TRBV6-2 or TRBV6-3 and TRBJ2-5; 7 nucleotides match TRBD1. This CDR3 region has 18 residues. Germline assignment: CDR1 MNHEY and CDR2 SVGEGT. The CDR3 region has the DNA TGTGCCAGCAGTTACGCGGCTAGCAGGGGGTTGTACCAAGAGGCCCAGTACTTC. Protein product: CASSYAASRGLYQEAQYF.

The CDR3 region has the DNA TGTGCCAGCAGCACCGGGTCTTTTTACGAGCAGTACTTC. It codes for CASSTGSFYEQYF. The V call is TRBV6-5, the J call TRBJ2-7, with no clear D. The length of the CDR3 is 13 residues. The V and J ends lost 6 bases and 4 bases respectively, with 13 bases between them. Germline assignment: CDR1 MNHEY and CDR2 SVGAGI.

The chain is built from TRBV29-1 and TRBJ1-1; D uncertain. The CDR3 contains 13 residues. Germline CDR1 SQVTM, CDR2 ANQGSEA. The V end was cut by 7 bases, the J end by 3 bases, with 15 bases between. Here the CDR3 reads CSANREMDTEAFF. The CDR3 DNA reads as TGCAGCGCTAACCGGGAGATGGACACTGAAGCTTTCTTT.

This clonotype was counted only a few times. The chain is built from TRBV5-6 and TRBJ2-3; D uncertain. The CDR3 is 15 residues long. The V gene's germline CDR1 is SGHDT and CDR2 YYEEEE. Trimming removed 0 bases from V and 0 bases from J, with 8 bases in between. This CDR3 is CASSLVTLSTDTQYF. CDR3 sequence (DNA): TGTGCCAGCAGCTTGGTAACCCTTAGCACAGATACGCAGTATTTT. Drawing the rest from reference TRBV5-6 and TRBJ2-3, the complete variable domain is DAGVTQSPTHLIKTRGQQVTLRCSPKSGHDTVSWYQQALGQGPQFIFQYYEEEERQRGNFPDRFSGHQFPNYSSELNVNALLLGDSALYLCASSLVTLSTDTQYFGPGTRLTVL.

This chain joins TRBV29-1 and TRBJ2-7, with TRBD2 as a possible D gene (6 bases). Trimming removed 5 bases from V and 3 bases from J, with 11 bases in between. The CDR3 totals 12 residues. Germline V gene sequence: CDR1 SQVTM, CDR2 ANQGSEA. The DNA for the CDR3 is TGCAGCGTTCTAGGGGAGGTCTACGAGCAGTACTTC. It yields the protein CSVLGEVYEQYF.

This clonotype came up a few times. The chain couples TRBV12-3 or TRBV12-4 to TRBJ1-5; 9 nucleotides match TRBD1. This CDR3 comprises 15 residues. The trim removed 3 bases at V and 2 bases at J, leaving 2 bases unmatched. The DNA for the CDR3 is TGTGCCAGCAGTTTCAGGACAGGGGGCAATCAGCCCCAGCATTTT. Its protein is CASSFRTGGNQPQHF.

The gene calls are TRBV5-5 and TRBJ2-3, with 10 bases fitting TRBD2. In germline, CDR1 is SGHKS, CDR2 YYEKEE (reference sequence). The CDR3 length is 14 residues. V shed 5 bases, J shed 5 bases, and the junction held 5 bases outside the gene matches. The CDR3 spells CASSTSGVRDTQYF. The CDR3 DNA reads TGTGCCAGCAGTACTAGCGGGGTCAGAGATACGCAGTATTTT.

This clonotype was seen repeatedly, ten times or more. This sequence joins TRBV4-3 and TRBJ2-6; D may correspond to TRBD1 or TRBD2 (6 bases each). CDR3 size: 20 residues. Trimming took off 3 bases at V and 0 bases at J, with 21 bases between the two ends. Germline V gene lookup returns CDR1 LGHNA and CDR2 YSLEER. CDR3 loop: CASSQAYPGGASSGANVLTF. The CDR3 nucleotides read TGCGCCAGCAGCCAGGCTTACCCCGGGGGCGCGAGCTCTGGGGCCAACGTCCTGACTTTC.

This clonotype was detected ten times or more. The chain uses TRBV29-1 and TRBJ2-7, with 7 bases aligning to TRBD1. From germline, CDR1 is SQVTM and CDR2 ANQGSEA. V shed 2 bases and J 7 bases; nucleotides not matched to a gene: 8. This CDR3 spans 13 amino acids. The chain's CDR3 is CSVESQTGNEQYF. For the CDR3, the DNA is TGCAGCGTTGAATCCCAGACAGGGAATGAGCAGTACTTC.

The chain is built from TRBV7-9 and TRBJ2-5, with no clear D. The germline V gene has CDR1 SEHNR and CDR2 FQNEAQ (reference sequence). V gave up 1 base and J gave up 11 bases, with 17 bases separating them. The CDR3 covers 14 residues. The CDR3 DNA reads TGTGCCAGCAGCTTAGAAGGCGGCTACAATGAGCAGTACTTC. It translates to CASSLEGGYNEQYF.

V gene TRBV2 combines with J gene TRBJ1-2; 7 nucleotides align to TRBD1. Trimming at V came to 6 bases and at J to 4 bases, leaving 14 bases not matched to a gene. The CDR3 consists of 16 residues. Germline V gene sequence: CDR1 SNHLY, CDR2 FYNNEI. DNA of the CDR3: TGTGCCAGCAGCCCGACGGGACAGAAGTATTCCTATGGCTACACCTTC. It specifies CASSPTGQKYSYGYTF.

This clonotype was counted at least ten times. V and J are TRBV6-2 or TRBV6-3 and TRBJ2-5; D might be TRBD2 (6 bases). The CDR3 is made up of 14 amino acids. Germline loops: CDR1 MNHEY, CDR2 SVGEGT. With 4 bases removed from V and 4 bases from J, the gap between germline ends came to 13 bases. The CDR3 is CASSWTGVAETQYF. The CDR3 DNA follows: TGTGCCAGCAGTTGGACGGGGGTGGCAGAGACCCAGTACTTC.